In this sample, the clone carrying this TCR beta chain turned up a few times. Its antigen is not identified. A single record per CDR3 protein comes from TCRdb applying MiXCR to the RT-PCR reads. The sample includes over 750,000 distinct CDR3 sequences, 21% of them seen just once. The data originate from a study of response to subunit inactivated influenza vaccine. Study-level results: Authors suggested that a seasonal influenza vaccination recruits few new T cells each time.

J gave up 2 bases and V 2 bases, and 10 bases lay outside the gene matches. CDR1 and CDR2 from the germline V gene are DFQATT and SNEGSKA (reference sequence). The length of the CDR3 is 16 residues. The genes are TRBV20-1 and TRBJ2-3; 7 nucleotides agree with TRBD1. The sequencing used PBMCs from blood, collected around 5 days after vaccination. The origin of this receptor is a man aged 45-60 years who received an inactivated influenza vaccine. Here the CDR3 DNA reads TGCAGTGCTAGAAGCCCACCGGGACAGCTCACAGATACGCAGTATTTT. Protein product: CSARSPPGQLTDTQYF.